The 16 T cell receptor beta chains below were found in one sample sequenced in a study of CD8+ T cells in alopecia areata. The authors extracted RNA and reverse transcribed it into cDNA as the sequencing template. Assay: immunoSEQ multiplex PCR; the TCRdb copy retains only in-frame clones and omits some. The profile shows approximately 150,000 clones, about 66% of them singletons. This specimen was CD8+ T cells sorted from blood, taken at week 0. The receptor source for this set is a human donor with alopecia areata.

There are a few counts of this clone. This sequence joins TRBV18 and TRBJ1-1, with D possibly matching TRBD1 (5 bases). The germline V and J ends were trimmed by 3 bases and 1 base, with 18 bases remaining between them. There are 17 residues in the CDR3. Germline V CDR1 and CDR2: KGHSH, LQKENI. The CDR3, as DNA: TGTGCCAGCTCACCCGTTGGGGCACAGCGCAGGAACACTGAAGCTTTCTTT. Amino acids: CASSPVGAQRRNTEAFF.

This sequence joins TRBV29-1 and TRBJ2-7; TRBD1 aligns across 7 bases. Per the germline V gene, CDR1 is SQVTM and CDR2 is ANQGSEA. The CDR3 spans 13 residues. J gave up 4 bases and V 7 bases, and 10 bases lay outside the gene matches. CDR3 DNA sequence: TGCAGCGCCTACACAGGGGCGCGATACGAGCAGTACTTC. Its protein is CSAYTGARYEQYF.

In its sample, this clone was seen once. DNA for the CDR3: TGTGCCACCAGCAGAGCCGGACAGGGCCAGCCCCAGCATTTT. Its translation is CATSRAGQGQPQHF. The V gene is TRBV15, the J gene TRBJ1-5; 8 positions match TRBD1. The CDR3 sequence is 14 residues long. Germline V gives CDR1 LNHNV, CDR2 YYDKDF (reference sequence). The V segment lost 1 base and the J segment 7 bases; nucleotides outside the gene matches: 3.

This clone was seen once. V gene TRBV4-1 combines with J gene TRBJ2-7, with a possible D match to TRBD1 (5 bases). CDR3 length: 14 residues. V lost 1 base and J 4 bases, leaving 11 bases between the germline ends. The V gene's germline CDR1 is MGHRA and CDR2 YSYEKL. The CDR3, as DNA: TGCGCCAGCAGCCAAGCCGTCAGGGAATACGAGCAGTACTTC. Amino acid sequence: CASSQAVREYEQYF.

V usage is TRBV10-3 and J usage is TRBJ2-7; 9 bases are a match to TRBD1. Germline-derived CDR1 and CDR2 are ENHRY and SYGVKD. The V segment lost 3 bases and the J segment 4 bases; nucleotides outside the gene matches: 19. CDR3 length: 19 residues. The CDR3 DNA sequence: TGTGCCATCAGTGACCCAGCGAGCCGCCGGGACAGGGTGTTGTACGAGCAGTACTTC. It translates to CAISDPASRRDRVLYEQYF.

J is TRBJ2-7 and V is TRBV7-2, with TRBD2 matching 15 bases. The CDR3 has 17 amino acids. In germline, CDR1 is SGHTA, CDR2 FQGNSA. V shed 5 bases, J shed 2 bases, and the junction held 7 bases outside the gene matches. CDR3 nucleotides: TGTGCCAGCAGCCTCGGACTAGCGGGGGGGACTACCTACGAGCAGTACTTC. Amino acids: CASSLGLAGGTTYEQYF.

V and J are TRBV7-9 and TRBJ1-5; D call uncertain. CDR3 length equals 15 residues. Germline V lookup: CDR1 SEHNR, CDR2 FQNEAQ (reference sequence). V was shortened by 5 bases and J by 1 base, with 12 bases between the two germline ends. The CDR3 reads CASSPGGRSNQPQHF. CDR3 nucleotide sequence: TGTGCCAGCAGCCCTGGCGGGCGAAGCAATCAGCCCCAGCATTTT.

The chain carries TRBV15 and TRBJ1-2, with D possibly being TRBD1 (5 bases). The CDR3 covers 17 residues. CDR1 and CDR2 (germline): LNHNV, YYDKDF (reference sequence). V shed 0 bases and J shed 3 bases, with 17 bases lying between them. CDR3 sequence (DNA): TGTGCCACCAGCAGAGATTTCGGGACCGGGGGGGACTATGGCTACACCTTC. Residues: CATSRDFGTGGDYGYTF.

The chain carries TRBV27 and TRBJ1-2, with 7 bases lining up with TRBD1. Germline CDR1 is MNHEY and CDR2 is SMNVEV (reference sequence). Germline trimming cut 6 bases from V and 6 bases from J; bases unmatched to any gene: 7. The CDR3 spans 13 residues. This CDR3 reads CASRGGPGHGYTF. DNA of the CDR3: TGTGCCAGCAGAGGGGGCCCAGGGCATGGCTACACCTTC.

This sequence joins TRBV5-6 and TRBJ1-6; 8 bases match TRBD1. CDR1 and CDR2 (germline): SGHDT, YYEEEE. The V segment lost 5 bases and the J segment 8 bases; nucleotides outside the gene matches: 12. The CDR3 extends over 16 amino acids. The CDR3 region is CASRSSSGGAHSPLHF. For the CDR3, the DNA is TGTGCCAGCAGATCCTCGTCAGGGGGCGCCCATTCACCCCTCCACTTT.

The chain is built from TRBV4-1 and TRBJ2-2; D is ambiguous. This CDR3 comprises 17 residues. Looked up from germline, CDR1 is MGHRA and CDR2 is YSYEKL. V lost 0 bases, J lost 4 bases, and 15 bases lay in between. The CDR3 sequence: CASSQDPVGRFTGELFF. The DNA of the CDR3 is TGCGCCAGCAGCCAAGATCCTGTGGGCAGGTTCACCGGGGAGCTGTTTTTT.

The chain carries TRBV11-1 and TRBJ2-7; D gene unclear. The CDR3 has 13 residues. With 5 bases removed from V and 1 base from J, the gap between germline ends came to 9 bases. Germline V gives CDR1 SGHAT, CDR2 FQDESV (reference sequence). For the CDR3, the DNA is TGTGCCAGCAGCCTCGGACGGTCCTACGAGCAGTACTTC. Encoded protein: CASSLGRSYEQYF.

V and J are TRBV5-6 and TRBJ2-4; D could derive from TRBD1 or TRBD2 (6 bases each). This CDR3 has 15 residues. The germline gives CDR1 SGHDT, CDR2 YYEEEE. V was clipped by 0 bases and J by 6 bases, with 13 bases between them. The CDR3 is CASSLGAGQINIQYF. In DNA form, the CDR3 reads TGTGCCAGCAGCTTGGGGGCGGGACAAATAAACATTCAGTACTTC.

The chain uses TRBV9 and TRBJ1-5; D unresolved. Trimming removed 0 bases at V and 3 bases at J, with 10 bases between. The germline gives CDR1 SGDLS, CDR2 YYNGEE. This CDR3 region has 15 residues. Written as DNA, the CDR3 is TGTGCCAGCAGCGTAGGCAGAGCAGCCAATCAGCCCCAGCATTTT. It is translated as CASSVGRAANQPQHF.

The rearrangement links TRBV12-5 to TRBJ2-3; D remains ambiguous. Germline lookup yields CDR1 LGHNT and CDR2 FRNRAP. Deletions cut 0 bases from V and 5 bases from J, with 15 bases between. This CDR3 has 16 residues. The CDR3 loop is CASGLVYGRRRDTQYF. The CDR3 DNA is TGTGCTAGTGGTTTGGTATATGGAAGACGGCGAGATACGCAGTATTTT.

The V and J genes are TRBV13 and TRBJ1-6; possible D gene TRBD1, 6 bases. The germline gives CDR1 PRHDT, CDR2 FYEKMQ (reference sequence). The CDR3 totals 13 residues. The V end lost 7 bases, the J end lost 10 bases, and 14 bases lay between the germline ends. CDR3 DNA sequence: TGTGCCAGCACCCAGGGGTTCCGGTCACCCCTCCACTTT. It is translated as CASTQGFRSPLHF.